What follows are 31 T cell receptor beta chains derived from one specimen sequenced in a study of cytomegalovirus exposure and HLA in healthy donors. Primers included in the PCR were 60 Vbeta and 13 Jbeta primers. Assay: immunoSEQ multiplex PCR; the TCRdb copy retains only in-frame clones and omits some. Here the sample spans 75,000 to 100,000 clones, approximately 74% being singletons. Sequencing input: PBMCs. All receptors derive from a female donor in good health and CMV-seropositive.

Here the CDR3 reads CATSLLRGGWEKLFF. CDR3 nucleotide sequence: TGTGCCACCAGCCTACTTCGGGGAGGATGGGAAAAACTGTTTTTT. The chain joins TRBV15 to TRBJ1-4; unclear D gene. From germline, CDR1 is LNHNV and CDR2 YYDKDF (reference sequence). V dropped 5 bases and J dropped 8 bases, with 18 bases sitting between them. The CDR3 loop spans 15 amino acids.

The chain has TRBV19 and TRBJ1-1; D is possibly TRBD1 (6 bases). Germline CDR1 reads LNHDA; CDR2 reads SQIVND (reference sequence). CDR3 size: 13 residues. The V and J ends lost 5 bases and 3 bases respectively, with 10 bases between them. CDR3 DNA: TGTGCCAGTAGTTGGACAGTGGACACTGAAGCTTTCTTT. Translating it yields CASSWTVDTEAFF.

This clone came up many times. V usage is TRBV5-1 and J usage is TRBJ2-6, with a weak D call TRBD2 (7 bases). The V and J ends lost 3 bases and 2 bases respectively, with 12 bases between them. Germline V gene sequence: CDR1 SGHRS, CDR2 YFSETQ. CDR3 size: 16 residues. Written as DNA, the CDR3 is TGCGCCAGCAGCTGGACGGGGGGCGCTGGGGCCAACGTCCTGACTTTC. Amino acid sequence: CASSWTGGAGANVLTF.

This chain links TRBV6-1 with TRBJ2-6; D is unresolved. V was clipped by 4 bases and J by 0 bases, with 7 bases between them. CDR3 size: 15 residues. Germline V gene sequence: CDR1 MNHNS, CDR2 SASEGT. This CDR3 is CASSGDFSGANVLTF. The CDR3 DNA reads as TGTGCCAGCAGTGGAGACTTCTCTGGGGCCAACGTCCTGACTTTC.

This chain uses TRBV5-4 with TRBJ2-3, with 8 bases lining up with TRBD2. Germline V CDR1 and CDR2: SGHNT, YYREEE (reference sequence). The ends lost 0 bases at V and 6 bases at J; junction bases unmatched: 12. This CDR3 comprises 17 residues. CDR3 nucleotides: TGTGCCAGCAGCTTGGGATTGGCGGGGGGAGGGGCCGATACGCAGTATTTT. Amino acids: CASSLGLAGGGADTQYF.

The CDR3 here is CASSFNPSGVETDTQYF. CDR3 nucleotides: TGCGCCAGCAGCTTCAATCCTAGCGGGGTAGAGACAGATACGCAGTATTTT. The gene calls are TRBV5-1 and TRBJ2-3; TRBD2 matches 9 bases. The V segment lost 2 bases and the J segment 3 bases; nucleotides outside the gene matches: 10. This CDR3 has 17 residues. Germline lookup yields CDR1 SGHRS and CDR2 YFSETQ.

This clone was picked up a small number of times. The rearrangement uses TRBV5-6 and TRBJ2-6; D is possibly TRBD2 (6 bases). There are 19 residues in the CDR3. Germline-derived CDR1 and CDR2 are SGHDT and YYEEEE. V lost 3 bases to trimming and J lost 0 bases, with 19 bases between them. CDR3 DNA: TGTGCCAGCAGCTGGTTGACGGGGGTATCGAACTCTGGGGCCAACGTCCTGACTTTC. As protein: CASSWLTGVSNSGANVLTF. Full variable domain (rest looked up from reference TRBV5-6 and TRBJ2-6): DAGVTQSPTHLIKTRGQQVTLRCSPKSGHDTVSWYQQALGQGPQFIFQYYEEEERQRGNFPDRFSGHQFPNYSSELNVNALLLGDSALYLCASSWLTGVSNSGANVLTFGAGSRLTVL.

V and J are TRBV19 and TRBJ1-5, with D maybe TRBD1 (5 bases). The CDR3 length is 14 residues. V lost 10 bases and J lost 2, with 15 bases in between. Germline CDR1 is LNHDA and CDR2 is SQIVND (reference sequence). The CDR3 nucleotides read TGTGCCACTACGGGGGTAACTCGCAATCAGCCCCAGCATTTT. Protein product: CATTGVTRNQPQHF.

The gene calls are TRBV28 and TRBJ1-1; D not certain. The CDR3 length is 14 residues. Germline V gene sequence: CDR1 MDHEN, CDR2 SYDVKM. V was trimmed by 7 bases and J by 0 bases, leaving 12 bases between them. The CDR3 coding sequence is TGTGCCAGCACCGGAGGAATCGTGAACACTGAAGCTTTCTTT. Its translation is CASTGGIVNTEAFF.

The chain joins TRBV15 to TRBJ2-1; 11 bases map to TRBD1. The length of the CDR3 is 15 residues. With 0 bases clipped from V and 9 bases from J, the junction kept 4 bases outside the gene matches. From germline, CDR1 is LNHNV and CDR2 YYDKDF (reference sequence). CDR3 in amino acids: CATSRDRTGGREQFF. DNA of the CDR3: TGTGCCACCAGCAGAGATCGGACAGGGGGCCGTGAGCAGTTCTTC. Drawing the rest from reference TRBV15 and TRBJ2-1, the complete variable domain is DAMVIQNPRYQVTQFGKPVTLSCSQTLNHNVMYWYQQKSSQAPKLLFHYYDKDFNNEADTPDNFQSRRPNTSFCFLDIRSPGLGDTAMYLCATSRDRTGGREQFFGPGTRLTVL.

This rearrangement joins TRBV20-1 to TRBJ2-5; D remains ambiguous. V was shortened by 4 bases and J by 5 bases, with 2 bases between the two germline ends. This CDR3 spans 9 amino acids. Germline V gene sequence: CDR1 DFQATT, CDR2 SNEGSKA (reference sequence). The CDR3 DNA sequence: TGCAGTGCTACGGAGACCCAGTACTTC. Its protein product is CSATETQYF.

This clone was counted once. In DNA, the CDR3 is TGTGCCTGGAGTGAGGACAGGGGGGCCTATAGCAATCAGCCCCAGCATTTT. Its protein is CAWSEDRGAYSNQPQHF. This rearrangement joins TRBV30 to TRBJ1-5; 10 positions agree with TRBD1. The CDR3 runs to 17 residues. V gave up 1 base and J gave up 0 bases; unmatched junction bases: 6. Per germline, CDR1 GTSNPN and CDR2 SVGIG (reference sequence).

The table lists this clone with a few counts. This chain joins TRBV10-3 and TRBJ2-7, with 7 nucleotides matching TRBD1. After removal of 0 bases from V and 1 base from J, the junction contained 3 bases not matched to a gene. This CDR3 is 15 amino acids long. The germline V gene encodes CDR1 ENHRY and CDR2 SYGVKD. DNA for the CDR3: TGTGCCATCAGTGAGTCCCGGGACAGTTCCTACGAGCAGTACTTC. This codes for CAISESRDSSYEQYF.

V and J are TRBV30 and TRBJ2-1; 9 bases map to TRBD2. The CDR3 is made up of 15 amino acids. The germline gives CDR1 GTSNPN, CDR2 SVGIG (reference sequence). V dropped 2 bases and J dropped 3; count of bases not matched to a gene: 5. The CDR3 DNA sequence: TGTGCCTGGAGTCGAAGCGGGGGGTACTACAATGAGCAGTTCTTC. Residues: CAWSRSGGYYNEQFF.

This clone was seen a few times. CDR3: CASRLENQPQHF. The CDR3 DNA sequence: TGTGCCAGCAGACTAGAAAATCAGCCCCAGCATTTT. The chain couples TRBV5-5 to TRBJ1-5; D is uncertain. The length of the CDR3 is 12 residues. V lost 5 bases and J lost 4, with 7 bases in between. CDR1 SGHKS and CDR2 YYEKEE come from the germline V gene (reference sequence).

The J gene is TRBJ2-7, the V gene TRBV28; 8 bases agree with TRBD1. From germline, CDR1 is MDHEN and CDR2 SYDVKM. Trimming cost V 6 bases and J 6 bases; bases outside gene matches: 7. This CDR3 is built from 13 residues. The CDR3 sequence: CASSRDRGGEQYF. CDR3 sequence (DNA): TGTGCCAGCAGCCGCGACAGGGGAGGCGAGCAGTACTTC.

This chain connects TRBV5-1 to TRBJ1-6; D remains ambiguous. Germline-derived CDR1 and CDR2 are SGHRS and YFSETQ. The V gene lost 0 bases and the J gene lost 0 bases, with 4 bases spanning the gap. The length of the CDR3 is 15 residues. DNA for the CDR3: TGCGCCAGCAGCTTGGCCGGCTCCTATAATTCACCCCTCCACTTT. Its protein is CASSLAGSYNSPLHF.

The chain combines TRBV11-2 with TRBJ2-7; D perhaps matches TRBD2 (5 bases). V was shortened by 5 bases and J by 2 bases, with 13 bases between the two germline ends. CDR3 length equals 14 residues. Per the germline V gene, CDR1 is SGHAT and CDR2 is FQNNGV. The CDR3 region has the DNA TGTGCCAGCAGCCGGGATCTCCTGACCTACGAGCAGTACTTC. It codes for CASSRDLLTYEQYF. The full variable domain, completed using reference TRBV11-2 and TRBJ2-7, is EAGVAQSPRYKIIEKRQSVAFWCNPISGHATLYWYQQILGQGPKLLIQFQNNGVVDDSQLPKDRFSAERLKGVDSTLKIQPAKLEDSAVYLCASSRDLLTYEQYFGPGTRLTVT.

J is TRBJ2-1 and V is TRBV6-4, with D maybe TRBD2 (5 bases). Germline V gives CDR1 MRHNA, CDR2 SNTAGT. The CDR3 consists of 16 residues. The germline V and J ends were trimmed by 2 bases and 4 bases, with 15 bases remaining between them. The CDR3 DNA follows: TGTGCCAGCAGTGACCAGTCGGGAAATGGTTACAATGAGCAGTTCTTC. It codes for CASSDQSGNGYNEQFF.

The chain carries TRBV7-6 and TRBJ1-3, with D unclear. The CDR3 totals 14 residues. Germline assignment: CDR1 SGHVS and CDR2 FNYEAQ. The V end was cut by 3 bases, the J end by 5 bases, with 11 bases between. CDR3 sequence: CASSLEEDRNTIYF. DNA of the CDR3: TGTGCCAGCAGCTTGGAGGAAGATCGAAACACCATATATTTT.

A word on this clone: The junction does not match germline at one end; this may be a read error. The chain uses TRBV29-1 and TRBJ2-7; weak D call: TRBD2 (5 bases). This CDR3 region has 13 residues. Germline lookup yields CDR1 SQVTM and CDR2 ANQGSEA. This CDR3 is CSVEAGVPYKQYF. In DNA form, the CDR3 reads TGCAGCGTCGAAGCCGGGGTTCCCTACAAGCAGTACTTC.

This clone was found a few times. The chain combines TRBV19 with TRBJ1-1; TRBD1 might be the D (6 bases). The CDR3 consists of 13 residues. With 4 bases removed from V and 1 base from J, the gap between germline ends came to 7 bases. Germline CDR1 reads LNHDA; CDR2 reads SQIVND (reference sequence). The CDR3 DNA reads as TGTGCCAGTAGTACGGGACAGAACACTGAAGCTTTCTTT. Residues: CASSTGQNTEAFF.

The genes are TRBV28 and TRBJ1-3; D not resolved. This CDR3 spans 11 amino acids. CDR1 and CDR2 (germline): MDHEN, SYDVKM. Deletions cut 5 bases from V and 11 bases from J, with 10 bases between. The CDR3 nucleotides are TGTGCCAGCAGTCGCCCGCGGGCCATATATTTT. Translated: CASSRPRAIYF.

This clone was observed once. The CDR3 nucleotides are TGTGCCAGCAGCTTGGGACAGGGGAGAGCTTTCTTT. This translates into CASSLGQGRAFF. The chain employs TRBV5-8 and TRBJ1-1; TRBD1 aligns across 8 bases. The J segment lost 10 bases and the V segment lost 0 bases, leaving 2 bases of the junction unmatched. Germline V gene sequence: CDR1 SGHTS, CDR2 YDEGEE. The CDR3 has 12 residues. Filled out from reference TRBV5-8 and TRBJ1-1, the complete variable domain reads EAGVTQSPTHLIKTRGQQATLRCSPISGHTSVYWYQQALGLGLQFLLWYDEGEERNRGNFPPRFSGRQFPNYSSELNVNALELEDSALYLCASSLGQGRAFFGQGTRLTVV.

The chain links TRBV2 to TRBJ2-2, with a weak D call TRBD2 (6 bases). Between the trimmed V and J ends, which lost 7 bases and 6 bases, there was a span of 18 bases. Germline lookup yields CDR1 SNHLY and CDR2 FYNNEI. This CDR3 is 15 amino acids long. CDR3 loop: CASTSGVQGPGELFF. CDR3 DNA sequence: TGTGCCAGCACGTCGGGGGTTCAGGGTCCCGGGGAGCTGTTTTTT.

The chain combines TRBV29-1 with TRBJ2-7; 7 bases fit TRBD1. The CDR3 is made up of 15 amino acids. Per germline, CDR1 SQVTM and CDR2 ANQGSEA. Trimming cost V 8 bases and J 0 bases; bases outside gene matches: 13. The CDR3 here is CSFRGAAGGSYEQYF. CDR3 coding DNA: TGCAGCTTCCGAGGGGCGGCAGGGGGCTCCTACGAGCAGTACTTC.

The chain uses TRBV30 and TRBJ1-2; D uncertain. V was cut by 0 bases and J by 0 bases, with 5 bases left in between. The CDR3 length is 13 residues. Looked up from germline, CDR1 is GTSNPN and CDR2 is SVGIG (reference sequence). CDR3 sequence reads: CAWSVSANYGYTF. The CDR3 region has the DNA TGTGCCTGGAGTGTATCGGCTAACTATGGCTACACCTTC.

CDR3 nucleotide sequence: TGTGCCAGCCAGGTGCGGGGACCCGCTGGGGGCTACACCTTC. This translates into CASQVRGPAGGYTF. The rearrangement joins TRBV28 to TRBJ1-2; D may be TRBD1 (5 bases). CDR3 length: 14 residues. Deletions cut 8 bases from V and 8 bases from J, with 21 bases between. CDR1 is MDHEN and CDR2 is SYDVKM in the germline V gene.

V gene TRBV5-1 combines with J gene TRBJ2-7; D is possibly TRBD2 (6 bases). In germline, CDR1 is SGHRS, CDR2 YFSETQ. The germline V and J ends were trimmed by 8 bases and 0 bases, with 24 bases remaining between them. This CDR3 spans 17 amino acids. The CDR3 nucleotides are TGCGCCAGGAATGCGAGGCGGCGGGACGGAAGCTCCTACGAGCAGTACTTC. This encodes CARNARRRDGSSYEQYF.

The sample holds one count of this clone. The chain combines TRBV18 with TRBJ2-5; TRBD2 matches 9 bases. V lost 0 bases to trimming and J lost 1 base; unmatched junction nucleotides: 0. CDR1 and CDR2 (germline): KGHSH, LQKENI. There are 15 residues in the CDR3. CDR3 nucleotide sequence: TGTGCCAGCTCACCACCTAGCGGGAGCCAAGAGACCCAGTACTTC. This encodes CASSPPSGSQETQYF.

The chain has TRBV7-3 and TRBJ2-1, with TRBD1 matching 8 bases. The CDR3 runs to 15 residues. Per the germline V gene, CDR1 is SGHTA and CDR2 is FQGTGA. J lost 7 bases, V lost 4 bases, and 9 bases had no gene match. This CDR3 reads CASSSSSQGVNEQFF. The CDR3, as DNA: TGTGCCAGCAGCTCGTCATCACAGGGGGTAAATGAGCAGTTCTTC.